These 15 T cell receptor beta chains share one sample of origin, sequenced in a study of shared clonotypes between healthy human individuals. Libraries were prepared by immunoSEQ multiplex PCR; TCRdb keeps only in-frame clonotypes and omits some of them. The repertoire holds over 950,000 clones, with 60% to 80% as singletons. The sample comprised memory CD4+ T cells from PBMCs. Subset here: CD45RA-negative fraction. The receptors here all came from a young man in good health. Some clones in this sample may be carry-over from other donors' samples.

This clone appeared a single time. The V gene is TRBV6-5, the J gene TRBJ2-1, with TRBD2 as a possible D gene (5 bases). CDR1 is MNHEY and CDR2 is SVGAGI in the germline V gene. V lost 2 bases and J 7 bases, leaving 18 bases between the germline ends. This CDR3 is 16 amino acids long. CDR3 region: CASSYLGFGSGNEQFF. The CDR3 nucleotides are TGTGCCAGCAGTTACCTAGGCTTTGGGAGTGGTAATGAGCAGTTCTTC.

The genes are TRBV29-1 and TRBJ2-2, with 10 bases identical to TRBD2. The V and J ends lost 6 bases and 8 bases, in that order; junction bases with no gene match: 12. This CDR3 is built from 15 residues. The germline V gene has CDR1 SQVTM and CDR2 ANQGSEA. The CDR3 coding sequence is TGCAGCGTCCGTCTAGCGGGAGTGAGGGGTGGGGAGCTGTTTTTT. Translated, it gives CSVRLAGVRGGELFF.

The rearrangement uses TRBV7-8 and TRBJ2-1; 11 positions agree with TRBD2. With V trimmed by 3 bases and J by 12 bases, 7 bases remained unmatched. The CDR3 contains 14 residues. From germline, CDR1 is SGHVS and CDR2 FQNEAQ. Here the CDR3 DNA reads TGTGCCAGCAGCTTGGGGATAGCGGGAGGGGTGCAGTTCTTC. Residues: CASSLGIAGGVQFF.

The chain links TRBV9 to TRBJ2-1; D is possibly TRBD2 (6 bases). Germline assignment: CDR1 SGDLS and CDR2 YYNGEE. Between the trimmed V and J ends, which lost 5 bases and 7 bases, there was a span of 16 bases. This CDR3 spans 14 amino acids. The CDR3 reads CASRGSGARNEQFF. The CDR3 DNA reads TGTGCCAGCAGGGGTAGCGGAGCTCGTAATGAGCAGTTCTTC.

The V gene is TRBV5-1, the J gene TRBJ1-6; D gene unclear. V lost 0 bases to trimming and J lost 7 bases, with 8 bases between them. The CDR3 has 14 amino acids. Germline V gene lookup returns CDR1 SGHRS and CDR2 YFSETQ. The CDR3 loop is CASSLDSVNSPLHF. As DNA, the CDR3 is TGCGCCAGCAGCTTGGACAGTGTGAATTCACCCCTCCACTTT.

The genes are TRBV7-9 and TRBJ1-4; TRBD1 might be the D (6 bases). Germline assignment: CDR1 SEHNR and CDR2 FQNEAQ (reference sequence). V was cut by 5 bases and J by 3 bases, with 13 bases left in between. CDR3 length: 15 amino acids. For the CDR3, the DNA is TGTGCCAGCAGCGCGAGTACAGGGCCTAATGAAAAACTGTTTTTT. Translated, it gives CASSASTGPNEKLFF.

The CDR3 coding sequence is TGTGCCAGCAGCTTGTTGGGTCAGACGAACACCGGGGAGCTGTTTTTT. Encoded protein: CASSLLGQTNTGELFF. This chain links TRBV7-8 with TRBJ2-2; D is uncertain. Per the germline V gene, CDR1 is SGHVS and CDR2 is FQNEAQ. Trimming pared 3 bases from V and 0 bases from J, leaving 11 bases between. The CDR3 runs 16 residues. Complete variable domain (other parts from reference TRBV7-8 and TRBJ2-2): GAGVSQSPRYKVAKRGQDVALRCDPISGHVSLFWYQQALGQGPEFLTYFQNEAQLDKSGLPSDRFFAERPEGSVSTLKIQRTQQEDSAVYLCASSLLGQTNTGELFFGEGSRLTVL.

Comments on this clone: The same CDR3 arises from other DNA sequences in this sample as well. CDR3 bases: TGTGCCAGCAGCCCACAGGGGGCAGGGGAGACCCAGTACTTC. Translated: CASSPQGAGETQYF. The chain links TRBV7-9 to TRBJ2-5, with 9 positions matching TRBD1. This CDR3 has 14 residues. Germline CDR1 is SEHNR and CDR2 is FQNEAQ (reference sequence). V lost 5 bases, J lost 5 bases, and 6 bases stayed unmatched.

This clone has only a few counts. At the DNA level, this CDR3 is encoded by other sequences in the same sample as well. The rearrangement links TRBV19 to TRBJ1-1; D might be TRBD1 (6 bases). This CDR3 contains 14 residues. The V gene's germline CDR1 is LNHDA and CDR2 SQIVND (reference sequence). Trimming shortened V by 3 bases and J by 2 bases, and 10 bases separated the two germline ends. CDR3: CASSIGGDNTEAFF. The CDR3 DNA is TGTGCCAGTAGTATCGGGGGCGATAACACTGAAGCTTTCTTT.

The CDR3, as DNA: TGTGCCAGCAGTCCAATATACGAGCAGTACTTC. This sequence encodes CASSPIYEQYF. The V gene is TRBV2, the J gene TRBJ2-7; D unresolved. Germline lookup yields CDR1 SNHLY and CDR2 FYNNEI. This CDR3 has 11 residues. Trimming cost V 5 bases and J 4 bases, with 6 bases left between them.

The V call is TRBV5-6, the J call TRBJ2-5; D perhaps matches TRBD2 (6 bases). V dropped 4 bases and J dropped 5 bases, with 15 bases sitting between them. This CDR3 has 14 amino acids. The germline V gene has CDR1 SGHDT and CDR2 YYEEEE. CDR3 sequence: CASSVDWGRETQYF. In DNA, the CDR3 is TGTGCCAGCAGCGTGGACTGGGGGAGGGAGACCCAGTACTTC.

The DNA of the CDR3 is TGCGCCAGCAGCCAATCCACCTTACATAATTCACCCCTCCACTTT. It translates to CASSQSTLHNSPLHF. V gene TRBV4-1 combines with J gene TRBJ1-6; D gene unclear. The CDR3 contains 15 residues. Germline-derived CDR1 and CDR2 are MGHRA and YSYEKL. V lost 2 bases and J lost 5, with 10 bases in between.

The gene calls are TRBV5-4 and TRBJ2-5, with a weak D call TRBD1 (6 bases). Germline CDR1 reads SGHNT; CDR2 reads YYREEE (reference sequence). This CDR3 is 15 amino acids long. V dropped 4 bases and J dropped 1 base, with 14 bases sitting between them. CDR3 residues: CASSPGRGGQETQYF. DNA of the CDR3: TGTGCCAGCAGCCCTGGGAGAGGGGGCCAAGAGACCCAGTACTTC.

Only one count was recorded for this clone. The V and J genes are TRBV5-1 and TRBJ1-1; D is unresolved. The CDR3 is 14 residues long. Germline assignment: CDR1 SGHRS and CDR2 YFSETQ. Trimming shortened V by 1 base and J by 3 bases, and 10 bases separated the two germline ends. As DNA, the CDR3 is TGCGCCAGCAGCTTGTTGGGATTCGACACTGAAGCTTTCTTT. Amino acid sequence: CASSLLGFDTEAFF.

The chain links TRBV5-5 to TRBJ1-2; TRBD1 matches 8 bases. Germline CDR1 is SGHKS and CDR2 is YYEKEE (reference sequence). V gave up 0 bases and J gave up 6 bases; unmatched junction bases: 13. The CDR3 spans 17 residues. The CDR3: CASSLAPSGGTKNGYTF. The CDR3 bases are TGTGCCAGCAGCTTGGCTCCCTCAGGGGGCACGAAGAATGGCTACACCTTC.